A single sample gave rise to the 26 T cell receptor beta chains below, sequenced in a study of T-cell reconstitution after alpha-beta-depleted transplantation in children. Unique molecular identifiers featured in how the TCRbeta library was prepared. TCRdb ran MiXCR on the PCR reads and lists one entry per CDR3 protein. The sample contains about 500,000 distinct CDR3 sequences, about 30% of which appear only once. Sequenced here: PBMCs from the stem cell graft donor, sampled from the stem cell graft. These receptors originate from a human donor who donated a stem cell graft to a child with aplastic anemia.

There are a few counts of this clonotype. The chain recombines TRBV30 with TRBJ2-7, with 10 bases fitting TRBD1. From germline, CDR1 is GTSNPN and CDR2 SVGIG (reference sequence). The CDR3 runs 14 residues. The ends lost 2 bases at V and 3 bases at J; junction bases unmatched: 4. In DNA form, the CDR3 reads TGTGCCTGGAGTCAGGACAGGGGGGACTACGAGCAGTACTTC. This gives the protein CAWSQDRGDYEQYF.

The chain's CDR3 is CASGIRGNQPQHF. The DNA of the CDR3 is TGTGCCAGCGGTATACGGGGGAATCAGCCCCAGCATTTT. V and J are TRBV6-6 and TRBJ1-5; weak D call: TRBD1 (5 bases). CDR1 MNHNY and CDR2 SVGAGI come from the germline V gene (reference sequence). The CDR3 totals 13 residues. Trimming cost V 8 bases and J 4 bases, with 12 bases left between them.

The chain has TRBV12-5 and TRBJ1-1; D is perhaps TRBD1 (5 bases). The germline V gene has CDR1 LGHNT and CDR2 FRNRAP. The V end was cut by 6 bases, the J end by 1 base, with 9 bases between. The CDR3 sequence is 13 residues long. CDR3 bases: TGTGCTAGTGGGATAACAGGGAACACTGAAGCTTTCTTT. As protein: CASGITGNTEAFF.

The chain joins TRBV7-7 to TRBJ1-2; 8 positions match TRBD1. The length of the CDR3 is 15 residues. J lost 4 bases, V lost 4 bases, and 8 bases had no gene match. The germline V gene has CDR1 SSHAT and CDR2 FNYEAQ (reference sequence). The CDR3 bases are TGTGCCAGCAGCTCGACAGGGGCCAGCTTCTATGGCTACACCTTC. As protein: CASSSTGASFYGYTF.

The chain is built from TRBV20-1 and TRBJ1-1; the match to TRBD1 covers 9 bases. Germline-derived CDR1 and CDR2 are DFQATT and SNEGSKA (reference sequence). CDR3 length: 16 residues. V shed 3 bases and J 1 base; nucleotides not matched to a gene: 9. DNA of the CDR3: TGCAGTGCTAGTGGGAACAGGGGGCGGAGGAACACTGAAGCTTTCTTT. Its translation: CSASGNRGRRNTEAFF.

This clonotype was detected a few times. This chain joins TRBV5-6 and TRBJ2-5; D unresolved. The CDR3 is 16 residues long. The V gene lost 2 bases and the J gene lost 5 bases, with 19 bases spanning the gap. Per germline, CDR1 SGHDT and CDR2 YYEEEE. The CDR3, as DNA: TGTGCCAGCAGCTTCCAGGCGCCGGCCTACGAGGAGACCCAGTACTTC. This sequence encodes CASSFQAPAYEETQYF.

This clonotype has only a few counts. This rearrangement joins TRBV6-2 or TRBV6-3 to TRBJ2-1, with TRBD2 matching 9 bases. Germline CDR1 is MNHEY and CDR2 is SVGEGT. This CDR3 is 16 amino acids long. The V segment lost 0 bases and the J segment 4 bases; nucleotides outside the gene matches: 4. The CDR3 nucleotides are TGTGCCAGCAGTTACTCGATTCTAGCGGGATACAATGAGCAGTTCTTC. Translated, it gives CASSYSILAGYNEQFF.

This rearrangement joins TRBV7-2 to TRBJ2-5, with 15 bases fitting TRBD2. This CDR3 comprises 14 residues. The junction had 5 bases not matched to a gene; V was cut back by 10 bases and J by 5 bases. Germline loops: CDR1 SGHTA, CDR2 FQGNSA. The DNA for the CDR3 is TGTGCCACGGGACTAGCGGGAGGCGGGGAGACCCAGTACTTC. Residues: CATGLAGGGETQYF.

This clonotype was counted only a few times. The rearrangement links TRBV12-3 or TRBV12-4 to TRBJ2-1, with 8 bases fitting TRBD2. This CDR3 spans 13 amino acids. Trimming removed 4 bases from V and 14 bases from J; junction bases left unmatched: 10. The CDR3 nucleotides read TGTGCCAGCAGTTGGAGAGCGGGAGCCGGGGAGTTCTTC. The encoded protein is CASSWRAGAGEFF.

This clonotype was recorded only once. The CDR3 DNA reads as TGTGCCAGCTCACGCGGGGCCCCGGGACTAGCAGTCAATGAGCAGTTCTTC. It is translated as CASSRGAPGLAVNEQFF. The V gene is TRBV18, the J gene TRBJ2-1; 9 bases match TRBD2. Germline CDR1 and CDR2: KGHSH and LQKENI. After removal of 4 bases from V and 6 bases from J, the junction contained 13 bases not matched to a gene. This CDR3 is 17 amino acids long.

The V call is TRBV5-1, the J call TRBJ2-7, with 10 bases lining up with TRBD1. The CDR3 covers 15 residues. After removal of 3 bases from V and 2 bases from J, the junction contained 5 bases not matched to a gene. CDR1 is SGHRS and CDR2 is YFSETQ in the germline V gene. The CDR3 DNA is TGCGCCAGCAGCTCTACCGGGACAGGGGCCTACGAGCAGTACTTC. This encodes CASSSTGTGAYEQYF.

V is TRBV11-2 and J is TRBJ2-7; possibly TRBD2 for D (5 bases). This CDR3 is 15 amino acids long. V lost 1 base to trimming and J lost 3 bases, with 13 bases between them. CDR1 and CDR2 from the germline V gene are SGHAT and FQNNGV. CDR3 residues: CASSLGGSSLYEQYV. In nucleotides, the CDR3 is TGTGCCAGCAGCTTAGGAGGGAGCTCTCTCTACGAGCAGTACGTC.

J is TRBJ2-1 and V is TRBV29-1; D may be TRBD2 (5 bases). The CDR3 loop spans 16 amino acids. Trimming cost V 0 bases and J 2 bases, with 14 bases left between them. CDR1 SQVTM and CDR2 ANQGSEA come from the germline V gene. DNA of the CDR3: TGCAGCGTTGAAGATCTTGCCGGGAACGCCTACAATGAGCAGTTCTTC. As protein: CSVEDLAGNAYNEQFF.

This chain connects TRBV5-7 to TRBJ2-5, with TRBD1 matching over 8 bases. TRBV5-7 is assigned to the ORF class and has an uncertain function. This CDR3 has 12 residues. V lost 4 bases, J lost 5 bases, and 1 base stayed unmatched. The CDR3 coding sequence is TGTGCCAGCAGCAGACAGGGGGAGACCCAGTACTTC. Its protein is CASSRQGETQYF.

This clonotype was counted between two and nine times. The chain combines TRBV30 with TRBJ1-1; no clear D. The V end lost 4 bases, the J end lost 0 bases, and 15 bases lay between the germline ends. Germline CDR1 GTSNPN, CDR2 SVGIG (reference sequence). The CDR3 has 15 residues. This CDR3 is CAWTRPVNLNTEAFF. CDR3 coding DNA: TGTGCCTGGACCCGACCAGTGAACCTGAACACTGAAGCTTTCTTT.

The chain combines TRBV12-3 or TRBV12-4 with TRBJ1-2; D is unresolved. The V gene lost 0 bases and the J gene lost 4 bases, with 9 bases spanning the gap. CDR3 length equals 14 residues. The CDR3 nucleotides are TGTGCCAGCAGTTTAGCCAGCAGAGGCTATGGCTACACCTTC. It encodes CASSLASRGYGYTF.

This clonotype was seen many times. V is TRBV20-1 and J is TRBJ1-5, with 7 bases lining up with TRBD1. The V gene's germline CDR1 is DFQATT and CDR2 SNEGSKA (reference sequence). V was pared by 3 bases and J by 1 base, with 0 bases of the junction left unmatched. The CDR3 covers 13 residues. Written as DNA, the CDR3 is TGCAGTGCTAGGGACAGGAGCAATCAGCCCCAGCATTTT. It encodes CSARDRSNQPQHF.

This chain links TRBV6-2 or TRBV6-3 with TRBJ1-5, with D unresolved. The CDR3 totals 13 residues. Germline assignment: CDR1 MNHEY and CDR2 SVGEGT. Trimming left V 4 bases short and J 0 bases short, with 4 bases between. CDR3 DNA: TGTGCCAGCAGTTTTTTTAGCAATCAGCCCCAGCATTTT. Amino acid sequence: CASSFFSNQPQHF.

There are a few counts of this clonotype. The rearrangement links TRBV5-1 to TRBJ2-5; D possibly corresponds to TRBD1 (6 bases). The length of the CDR3 is 16 residues. V was clipped by 4 bases and J by 3 bases, with 19 bases between them. Germline CDR1 and CDR2: SGHRS and YFSETQ. The CDR3 sequence: CASSQGRGAGKETQYF. The CDR3 DNA is TGCGCCAGCAGCCAGGGGCGAGGGGCTGGGAAAGAGACCCAGTACTTC.

This CDR3 is CSVLTGTGLNQPQHF. The CDR3 nucleotides read TGCAGCGTTTTGACCGGGACAGGGTTAAATCAGCCCCAGCATTTT. The J gene is TRBJ1-5, the V gene TRBV29-1; 9 bases match TRBD1. This CDR3 spans 15 amino acids. Trimming took 5 bases from V and 4 from J; bases not matched to a gene: 9. Germline V gene lookup returns CDR1 SQVTM and CDR2 ANQGSEA.

This clonotype was seen a handful of times. The gene calls are TRBV6-1 and TRBJ1-1, with a weak D call TRBD1 (6 bases). This CDR3 comprises 12 residues. Deletions cut 0 bases from V and 11 bases from J, with 10 bases between. CDR1 and CDR2 from the germline V gene are MNHNS and SASEGT. The DNA for the CDR3 is TGTGCCAGCAGTGAAGCGCTTCAGGGGGCTTTCTTT. Protein product: CASSEALQGAFF.

The V and J genes are TRBV9 and TRBJ2-1, with D unclear. V was trimmed by 0 bases and J by 9 bases, leaving 10 bases between them. The CDR3 is 13 residues long. Germline CDR1 reads SGDLS; CDR2 reads YYNGEE. The CDR3 coding sequence is TGTGCCAGCAGCGTAGTGGTCGCAGGTGAGCAGTTCTTC. Translated: CASSVVVAGEQFF.

The rearrangement uses TRBV10-2 and TRBJ1-1, with 7 bases matching TRBD1. The CDR3 runs 13 residues. V dropped 9 bases and J dropped 4; count of bases not matched to a gene: 8. Germline loops: CDR1 WSHSY, CDR2 SAAADI. CDR3 DNA sequence: TGCGCCAGTAGACCCAGGGGGAGCACTGAAGCTTTCTTT. Encoded protein: CASRPRGSTEAFF.

The chain joins TRBV6-5 to TRBJ1-1; a weak D match, TRBD1 (6 bases). Per the germline V gene, CDR1 is MNHEY and CDR2 is SVGAGI. The length of the CDR3 is 14 residues. V lost 4 bases and J 3 bases, leaving 12 bases between the germline ends. CDR3 in amino acids: CASSLQGSDTEAFF. The CDR3 DNA sequence: TGTGCCAGCAGTTTACAGGGATCGGACACTGAAGCTTTCTTT.

The CDR3 is CSAPGGMNTEAFF. The CDR3 DNA is TGCAGTGCCCCAGGGGGCATGAACACTGAAGCTTTCTTT. The genes are TRBV20-1 and TRBJ1-1, with 8 nucleotides matching TRBD1. CDR1 is DFQATT, CDR2 SNEGSKA, per germline (reference sequence). This CDR3 contains 13 residues. The J segment lost 0 bases and the V segment lost 6 bases, leaving 3 bases of the junction unmatched.

This clonotype occurred a few times. The V gene is TRBV4-2, the J gene TRBJ1-1; 7 bases line up with TRBD1. The germline V gene has CDR1 LGHNA and CDR2 YNFKEQ. The J segment lost 7 bases and the V segment lost 5 bases, leaving 7 bases of the junction unmatched. The length of the CDR3 is 13 residues. The CDR3 nucleotides read TGTGCCAGCAGCTATGACAGGGAAGGTGAAGCTTTCTTT. It yields the protein CASSYDREGEAFF.